The sequence of this T cell receptor (beta chain) was determined in a study of blood T cell repertoires in COVID-19. Here immunoSEQ multiplex PCR was the method, and the copy in TCRdb shows in-frame clones only, minus some. In the table there are under 200,000 clones, roughly 80% of which are singletons. From germline, CDR1 is SGDLS and CDR2 YYNGEE. V was pared by 3 bases and J by 6 bases, with 14 bases of the junction left unmatched. This CDR3 has 17 residues. Cohort assignment relied on participant-reported clinical history. The clonotype originates from a woman aged 40 to 50 with acute COVID-19. The sequenced material came from PBMCs or T cells enriched from blood (not recorded which). The chain has TRBV9 and TRBJ2-3; 9 nucleotides line up with TRBD2. Here the CDR3 reads CASSATRWGGRGDTQYF. In DNA, the CDR3 is TGTGCCAGCAGCGCCACCCGTTGGGGCGGGAGGGGTGATACGCAGTATTTT. The full variable domain, in which reference TRBV9 and TRBJ2-3 provide the parts outside the CDR3, is DSGVTQTPKHLITATGQRVTLRCSPRSGDLSVYWYQQSLDQGLQFLIQYYNGEERAKGNILERFSAQQFPDLHSELNLSSLELGDSALYFCASSATRWGGRGDTQYFGPGTRLTVL.